This T cell receptor (beta chain) was sequenced in a study of T cells in Graves' hyperthyroidism and ophthalmopathy. Whole-study findings and limits: In blood, most of the thyroid clonotypes expanded above 0.001 were also present.

This clonotype was counted between two and nine times. Antigen: not known. Amplified regions were TCR beta CDR3 sequences from RNA transcripts. HTBI primers were used for first-round RT-PCR of the TCR CDR3. MiXCR was run by TCRdb on the multiplex PCR reads, yielding one entry per CDR3 protein. The sample lists around 600,000 distinct CDR3 sequences, around 14% occurring once. Germline V CDR1 and CDR2: MDHEN, SYDVKM. Trimming stripped 1 base from V and 4 bases from J, with 7 bases between. This CDR3 is 14 amino acids long. When ophthalmopathy did not progress within 18 months, Graves' hyperthyroidism was considered stable. Diagnosis relied on clinical symptoms, serum thyroxine and TRAb, thyroid ultrasound and orbital computed tomography. Roughly 9.1 ml of fresh peripheral blood supplied the PBMCs.

The chain links TRBV28 to TRBJ2-2, with D hard to call. The source is a woman aged 25 to 39 with Graves' hyperthyroidism. The specimen was blood. The CDR3 spells CASSLSLPTGELFF. CDR3 sequence (DNA): TGTGCCAGCAGTTTATCCCTCCCCACCGGGGAGCTGTTTTTT.